This T cell receptor (beta chain) derives from a study of blood T cell repertoires in COVID-19. At the level of the study: The origin of the acute and convalescent COVID-19 samples was the United States, Italy and Spain. From T cells, B-cell-depleted T cells, or PBMCs came the material, which was cDNA or gDNA.

Sequencing was performed with immunoSEQ multiplex PCR; in TCRdb, only in-frame clones are kept and a portion is missing. The table has a few hundred thousand clones, 80% to 90% seen once. The CDR3 is 14 residues long. The germline V gene has CDR1 MNHEY and CDR2 SMNVEV (reference sequence). Trimming took 5 bases from V and 2 from J; bases not matched to a gene: 5. The count of this clone is one. The sequenced material came from peripheral blood. The TCR sequence derives from a man aged 40-50 years with acute or convalescent COVID-19. The rearrangement uses TRBV27 and TRBJ2-7; TRBD1 matches at 8 bases. The CDR3, as DNA: TGTGCCAGCAGTGCAGACAGGGGCACCTACGAGCAGTACTTC. This gives the protein CASSADRGTYEQYF.